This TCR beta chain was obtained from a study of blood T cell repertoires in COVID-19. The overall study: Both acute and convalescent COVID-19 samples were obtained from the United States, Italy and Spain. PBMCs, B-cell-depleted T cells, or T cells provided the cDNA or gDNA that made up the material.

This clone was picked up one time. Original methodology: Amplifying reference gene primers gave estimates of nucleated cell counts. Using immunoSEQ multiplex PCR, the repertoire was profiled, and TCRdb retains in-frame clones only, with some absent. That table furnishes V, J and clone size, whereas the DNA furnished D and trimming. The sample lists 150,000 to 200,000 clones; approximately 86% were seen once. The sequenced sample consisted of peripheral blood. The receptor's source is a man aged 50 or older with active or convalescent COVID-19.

The CDR3 sequence is CASSNGPLGSGNTIYF. Here the CDR3 DNA reads TGTGCCAGCTCAAATGGGCCGTTGGGTTCTGGAAACACCATATATTTT. The rearrangement joins TRBV18 to TRBJ1-3; no firm D call. Germline assignment: CDR1 KGHSH and CDR2 LQKENI. The CDR3 has 16 residues. V gave up 5 bases and J gave up 1 base, with 15 bases separating them.